This entry lists 8 T cell receptor beta chains sequenced from one sample in a study of patients and donors after allogeneic stem cell transplantation. TCRdb itself ran the RT-PCR reads through MiXCR, one entry per CDR3 protein. The sample has approximately 140,000 distinct CDR3 sequences, 30% to 45% seen once. The material sequenced was blood, either unsorted or a sorted T cell fraction (not recorded which). The receptors here all came from a human donor who was either an allogeneic HSCT recipient or a stem cell or donor lymphocyte infusion donor (not recorded which). It is not recorded whose cells these are; they may come from a transplant donor.

The J gene is TRBJ1-4, the V gene TRBV5-5; possibly TRBD1 for D (5 bases). Germline CDR1 is SGHKS and CDR2 is YYEKEE (reference sequence). The CDR3 contains 13 residues. Trimming took 1 base from V and 8 from J, leaving 9 bases between them. DNA of the CDR3: TGTGCCAGCAGCTTGAGGGGAGGCGAAAAACTGTTTTTT. Translated, it gives CASSLRGGEKLFF.

This clonotype has only one observation. The chain employs TRBV6-5 and TRBJ2-3; 8 bases are shared with TRBD1. The CDR3 sequence is 15 residues long. Germline CDR1 reads MNHEY; CDR2 reads SVGAGI. V shed 2 bases and J 3 bases; nucleotides not matched to a gene: 4. In nucleotides, the CDR3 is TGTGCCAGCAGTTACGACAGGGGTCGGACAGATACGCAGTATTTT. This translates into CASSYDRGRTDTQYF.

This clonotype has at least ten counts. The chain combines TRBV28 with TRBJ1-4; the D is unclear. Germline values: CDR1 MDHEN, CDR2 SYDVKM. The ends were cut back, 6 bases at V and 4 bases at J, with 6 bases in the middle. This CDR3 spans 12 amino acids. This CDR3 reads CASRKFNEKLFF. The CDR3 DNA reads TGTGCCAGCAGGAAATTTAATGAAAAACTGTTTTTT.

This clonotype was seen more than once but under ten times. The chain combines TRBV3-1 with TRBJ2-1; 8 bases align to TRBD2. Germline V gives CDR1 LGHDT, CDR2 YNNKEL (reference sequence). The CDR3 has 15 amino acids. Unmatched junction bases numbered 9, after V lost 4 bases and J lost 7 bases. DNA for the CDR3: TGTGCCAGCAGCCTCGACGGGGGGGCCAGGAATGAGCAGTTCTTC. Amino acids: CASSLDGGARNEQFF.

This clonotype showed up just a few times. V gene TRBV27 combines with J gene TRBJ1-1, with D maybe TRBD1 (5 bases). CDR1 is MNHEY and CDR2 is SMNVEV in the germline V gene (reference sequence). The V gene lost 1 base and the J gene lost 5 bases, with 14 bases spanning the gap. This CDR3 contains 15 residues. Here the CDR3 DNA reads TGTGCCAGCAGTTTATTGTTGGGAAAGGGGACTGAAGCTTTCTTT. Its protein is CASSLLLGKGTEAFF.

This clonotype occurred a few times. The V gene is TRBV20-1, the J gene TRBJ1-5, with 8 nucleotides matching TRBD1. The CDR3 has 12 residues. Per the germline V gene, CDR1 is DFQATT and CDR2 is SNEGSKA (reference sequence). Trimming removed 6 bases from V and 4 bases from J; junction bases left unmatched: 2. CDR3 sequence reads: CSARQGNQPQHF. The CDR3 DNA follows: TGCAGTGCGAGACAGGGGAATCAGCCCCAGCATTTT.

This sequence joins TRBV25-1 and TRBJ1-2, with D possibly TRBD1 on 5 matching bases. The CDR3 spans 13 residues. V was clipped by 5 bases and J by 8 bases, with 15 bases between them. Per the germline V gene, CDR1 is MGHDK and CDR2 is SYGVNS. In DNA, the CDR3 is TGTGCCAGCAGTCCTCCAGGGCCCAGCGGCTACACCTTC. This translates into CASSPPGPSGYTF.

The chain joins TRBV5-1 to TRBJ1-1; no definite D call. The V end was cut by 7 bases, the J end by 1 base, with 8 bases between. The germline CDR1 and CDR2 sequences are SGHRS and YFSETQ. The CDR3 is made up of 12 amino acids. The DNA of the CDR3 is TGCGCCAGCCGGACGGAGAACACTGAAGCTTTCTTT. It translates to CASRTENTEAFF.